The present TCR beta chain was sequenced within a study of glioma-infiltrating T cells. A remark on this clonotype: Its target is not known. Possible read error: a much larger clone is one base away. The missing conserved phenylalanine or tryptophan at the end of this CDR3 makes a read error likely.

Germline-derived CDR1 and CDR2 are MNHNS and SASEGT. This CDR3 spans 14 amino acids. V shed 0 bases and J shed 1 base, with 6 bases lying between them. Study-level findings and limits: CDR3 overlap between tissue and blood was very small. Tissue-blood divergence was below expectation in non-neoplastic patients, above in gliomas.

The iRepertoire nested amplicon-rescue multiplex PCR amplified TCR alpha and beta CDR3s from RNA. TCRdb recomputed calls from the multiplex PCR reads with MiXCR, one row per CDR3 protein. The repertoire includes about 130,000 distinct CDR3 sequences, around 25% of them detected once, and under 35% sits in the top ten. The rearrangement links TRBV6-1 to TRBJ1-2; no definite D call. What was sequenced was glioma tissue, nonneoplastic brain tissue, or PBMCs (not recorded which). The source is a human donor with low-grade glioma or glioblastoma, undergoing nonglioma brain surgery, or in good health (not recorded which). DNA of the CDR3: TGTGCCAGCAGTGAAGCCAACAGTAACTATGGCTACACCTTA. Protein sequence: CASSEANSNYGYTL.